These 26 T cell receptor beta chains were all obtained from the same sample, sequenced in a study of siplizumab effects on memory and regulatory T cells. Clones were sequenced by immunoSEQ multiplex PCR, and TCRdb holds only the in-frame ones, with some missing. Of 100,000 to 110,000 clones listed, around 92% are singletons. Sequencing was done on a sample of CD4+ T cells sorted from blood. These receptors were collected from a human donor in good health.

The genes are TRBV10-3 and TRBJ2-7, with TRBD1 as a possible D gene (5 bases). CDR1 is ENHRY, CDR2 SYGVKD, per germline. The V and J ends lost 6 bases and 2 bases respectively, with 11 bases between them. The CDR3 sequence is 13 residues long. The CDR3 DNA sequence: TGTGCCATCAGGGGGCAAATTCCCTACGAGCAGTACTTC. Translation gives CAIRGQIPYEQYF.

This clone was detected only once. This CDR3 reads CAWNRQGSTEAFF. DNA of the CDR3: TGTGCCTGGAATAGACAGGGGAGCACTGAAGCTTTCTTT. This chain links TRBV30 with TRBJ1-1, with 8 bases identical to TRBD1. V was pared by 4 bases and J by 4 bases, with 5 bases of the junction left unmatched. The germline CDR1 and CDR2 sequences are GTSNPN and SVGIG (reference sequence). The CDR3 has 13 residues.

A few counts support this clone. Other DNA sequences in this sample translate to the same CDR3. V and J are TRBV6-1 and TRBJ1-3; the D is unclear. CDR1 and CDR2 from the germline V gene are MNHNS and SASEGT. Between the trimmed V and J ends, which lost 1 base and 0 bases, there was a span of 7 bases. The CDR3 is 15 residues long. CDR3 in amino acids: CASSEGIYSGNTIYF. CDR3 bases: TGTGCCAGCAGTGAAGGTATTTACTCTGGAAACACCATATATTTT.

V is TRBV10-3 and J is TRBJ1-1, with 7 bases identical to TRBD1. There are 16 residues in the CDR3. CDR1 and CDR2 (germline): ENHRY, SYGVKD. V gave up 2 bases and J gave up 5 bases; unmatched junction bases: 11. The CDR3: CAISEPSRGRRTEAFF. In nucleotides, the CDR3 is TGTGCCATCAGTGAGCCGAGCAGGGGGAGAAGGACTGAAGCTTTCTTT.

The chain is built from TRBV19 and TRBJ1-2; the D is unclear. The CDR3 contains 14 residues. Per germline, CDR1 LNHDA and CDR2 SQIVND (reference sequence). Trimming removed 5 bases at V and 7 bases at J, with 17 bases between. CDR3 loop: CASSLMAAVSGYTF. The CDR3 DNA is TGTGCCAGTAGTTTGATGGCGGCAGTCAGTGGCTACACCTTC.

Notes on this clone: Germline is not matched at one junction end, which may reflect a read error. This chain joins TRBV20-1 and TRBJ2-3; D is uncertain. CDR1 is DFQATT, CDR2 SNEGSKA, per germline (reference sequence). CDR3 length equals 11 residues. This CDR3 is CSASSKDTQYF. In DNA, the CDR3 is TGCAGTGCTAGCAGCAAAGATACGCAGTATTTT.

A remark on this clone: Compared with germline, one end of the junction differs, possibly owing to a read error. The rearrangement uses TRBV15 and TRBJ1-2, with 11 bases fitting TRBD1. The germline CDR1 and CDR2 sequences are LNHNV and YYDKDF (reference sequence). The CDR3 contains 14 residues. DNA for the CDR3: TGTGCCACCAGTCGGGACAGGGGGAACTCTGGCTACACCTTC. It translates to CATSRDRGNSGYTF.

The chain carries TRBV7-9 and TRBJ1-1, with unresolved D. V was pared by 5 bases and J by 4 bases, with 5 bases between. The CDR3 is 11 amino acids. Germline CDR1 reads SEHNR; CDR2 reads FQNEAQ (reference sequence). As DNA, the CDR3 is TGTGCCAGCAGCCCCCTCACTGAAGCTTTCTTT. Translation: CASSPLTEAFF.

For the CDR3, the DNA is TGTGCCAGCAGTGTCAAACCATCGGGGGGGGCTTTCTTT. Residues: CASSVKPSGGAFF. The V and J genes are TRBV2 and TRBJ1-1; tentative D call: TRBD1 (5 bases). V was pared by 4 bases and J by 11 bases, with 17 bases between. The CDR3 runs 13 residues. The germline CDR1 and CDR2 sequences are SNHLY and FYNNEI.

In this sample, this clone turned up a few times. The genes are TRBV2 and TRBJ1-5; D might be TRBD1 (5 bases). V was trimmed by 8 bases and J by 3 bases, leaving 8 bases between them. The CDR3 covers 12 residues. CDR1 and CDR2 (germline): SNHLY, FYNNEI. CDR3 DNA sequence: TGTGCCAGCGTGGGGGACAATCAGCCCCAGCATTTT. Translating gives CASVGDNQPQHF.

The chain links TRBV12-5 to TRBJ2-5; D tentatively fits TRBD1 or TRBD2 (5 bases each). With 7 bases removed from V and 5 bases from J, the gap between germline ends came to 11 bases. This CDR3 contains 12 residues. Germline CDR1 is LGHNT and CDR2 is FRNRAP. The CDR3 nucleotides are TGTGCTAGTGTGCAATGGGGGGAGACCCAGTACTTC. Protein product: CASVQWGETQYF. Full variable domain (rest looked up from reference TRBV12-5 and TRBJ2-5): DARVTQTPRHKVTEMGQEVTMRCQPILGHNTVFWYRQTMMQGLELLAYFRNRAPLDDSGMPKDRFSAEMPDATLATLKIQPSEPRDSAVYFCASVQWGETQYFGPGTRLLVL.

The rearrangement links TRBV28 to TRBJ1-4; D uncertain. This CDR3 region has 13 residues. CDR1 is MDHEN and CDR2 is SYDVKM in the germline V gene. Trimming pared 2 bases from V and 7 bases from J, leaving 8 bases between. DNA for the CDR3: TGTGCCAGCAGTTTAGTAGCAGTTGAAAAACTGTTTTTT. This translates into CASSLVAVEKLFF.

V and J are TRBV6-6 and TRBJ1-1; possibly TRBD1 for D (5 bases). The CDR3 extends over 14 amino acids. In germline, CDR1 is MNHNY, CDR2 SVGAGI (reference sequence). Trimming pared 6 bases from V and 1 base from J, leaving 12 bases between. The CDR3 DNA reads as TGTGCCAGCAGGACACTAACAGGGAACACTGAAGCTTTCTTT. Translated, it gives CASRTLTGNTEAFF.

V is TRBV7-3 and J is TRBJ2-5; D is tentatively TRBD1 or TRBD2 (5 bases each). This CDR3 contains 15 residues. Trimming took 1 base from V and 5 from J, leaving 14 bases between them. Germline V lookup: CDR1 SGHTA, CDR2 FQGTGA. CDR3 DNA: TGTGCCAGCAGCTTAAACTCAGCCTGGGGGGAGACCCAGTACTTC. It is translated as CASSLNSAWGETQYF.

V and J are TRBV19 and TRBJ1-2; no definite D call. Germline V lookup: CDR1 LNHDA, CDR2 SQIVND (reference sequence). There are 13 residues in the CDR3. Trimming shortened V by 7 bases and J by 4 bases, and 13 bases separated the two germline ends. CDR3 nucleotides: TGTGCCAGTAACCCCGGAGGCCCCTATGGCTACACCTTC. Translation: CASNPGGPYGYTF. The variable domain in full, completed from reference TRBV19 and TRBJ1-2, reads DGGITQSPKYLFRKEGQNVTLSCEQNLNHDAMYWYRQDPGQGLRLIYYSQIVNDFQKGDIAEGYSVSREKKESFPLTVTSAQKNPTAFYLCASNPGGPYGYTFGSGTRLTVV.

The gene calls are TRBV28 and TRBJ1-6; a weak D match, TRBD1 (6 bases). The ends were cut back, 0 bases at V and 8 bases at J, with 8 bases in the middle. The CDR3 length is 14 residues. Germline values: CDR1 MDHEN, CDR2 SYDVKM. This chain's CDR3 is CASSLWTGDSPLHF. The CDR3 region has the DNA TGTGCCAGCAGTTTATGGACAGGAGATTCACCCCTCCACTTT.

The J gene is TRBJ2-5, the V gene TRBV5-1; the D is unclear. The V end lost 0 bases, the J end lost 0 bases, and 9 bases lay between the germline ends. The CDR3 totals 15 residues. Germline assignment: CDR1 SGHRS and CDR2 YFSETQ. The CDR3 loop is CASSLVVTYQETQYF. The CDR3 coding sequence is TGCGCCAGCAGCTTGGTAGTCACGTACCAAGAGACCCAGTACTTC.

The chain links TRBV7-2 to TRBJ2-3, with TRBD2 identical over 8 bases. V lost 5 bases and J lost 8; bases outside the gene matches: 15. Per germline, CDR1 SGHTA and CDR2 FQGNSA. The CDR3 covers 16 residues. The DNA for the CDR3 is TGTGCCAGCAGCCCCGGGTCGGTAGCGGGGAGCGGTACGCAGTATTTT. Protein: CASSPGSVAGSGTQYF.

The chain employs TRBV7-9 and TRBJ2-7, with TRBD1 matching 11 bases. The CDR3 runs to 16 residues. Germline CDR1 SEHNR, CDR2 FQNEAQ (reference sequence). V dropped 5 bases and J dropped 4; count of bases not matched to a gene: 10. The CDR3 DNA reads as TGTGCCAGCAGCGCGGAGACCCGGGACAGGGGGTACGAGCAGTACTTC. Translation: CASSAETRDRGYEQYF.

This clone appeared once. The chain links TRBV7-2 to TRBJ2-3, with 11 bases aligning to TRBD2. J gave up 7 bases and V 1 base, and 7 bases lay outside the gene matches. The CDR3 runs to 16 residues. The germline V gene encodes CDR1 SGHTA and CDR2 FQGNSA. The CDR3 DNA reads TGTGCCAGCAGCTTAGTGTCTAGCGGGGGGCAGAATACGCAGTATTTT. It yields the protein CASSLVSSGGQNTQYF.

V gene TRBV15 combines with J gene TRBJ1-4; 9 bases are shared with TRBD1. V trimming: 9 bases; J trimming: 8 bases; junction bases outside the gene matches: 13. CDR3 length: 15 amino acids. Germline CDR1 LNHNV, CDR2 YYDKDF (reference sequence). This chain's CDR3 is CATTGGGRIVEKLFF. CDR3 nucleotides: TGTGCCACGACAGGGGGGGGCCGGATCGTCGAAAAACTGTTTTTT.

The rearrangement joins TRBV7-2 to TRBJ2-2; D gene unclear. The germline V gene encodes CDR1 SGHTA and CDR2 FQGNSA. V was shortened by 1 base and J by 6 bases, with 12 bases between the two germline ends. This CDR3 contains 15 residues. The CDR3 nucleotides are TGTGCCAGCAGCTTAGAGGTGGGAATGGCCGGGGAGCTGTTTTTT. This gives the protein CASSLEVGMAGELFF.

The rearrangement uses TRBV5-8 and TRBJ1-2; weak D call: TRBD1 (6 bases). Germline CDR1 SGHTS, CDR2 YDEGEE. V dropped 0 bases and J dropped 7 bases, with 16 bases sitting between them. The CDR3 covers 15 residues. CDR3 in amino acids: CASSLATSGGRGYTF. The DNA of the CDR3 is TGTGCCAGCAGCTTGGCTACTTCGGGGGGCCGTGGCTACACCTTC.

The V and J genes are TRBV5-6 and TRBJ1-3; D ambiguous. The ends were cut back, 1 base at V and 4 bases at J, with 9 bases in the middle. Germline V gene data show CDR1 as SGHDT and CDR2 as YYEEEE. This CDR3 is built from 14 residues. CDR3 region: CASSLPGFGNTIYF. CDR3 in DNA: TGTGCCAGCAGCTTGCCAGGATTCGGAAACACCATATATTTT.

This chain uses TRBV4-3 with TRBJ2-3, with TRBD1 as a possible D gene (6 bases). Trimming pared 3 bases from V and 4 bases from J, leaving 11 bases between. Germline values: CDR1 LGHNA, CDR2 YSLEER. The CDR3 is 14 residues long. The CDR3 DNA is TGCGCCAGCAGCCAGGGGGCTTCGGCAGATACGCAGTATTTT. It yields the protein CASSQGASADTQYF.

The rearrangement joins TRBV5-1 to TRBJ1-5; tentatively, D is TRBD1 (5 bases). Germline assignment: CDR1 SGHRS and CDR2 YFSETQ. V was clipped by 1 base and J by 3 bases, with 11 bases between them. The CDR3 covers 15 residues. The CDR3 nucleotides are TGCGCCAGCAGCTTGATGGGGCTTAACAATCAGCCCCAGCATTTT. This gives the protein CASSLMGLNNQPQHF.